This T cell receptor (beta chain) was documented in a study of cytomegalovirus exposure and HLA in healthy donors. General observations from the study: Several of the most significant clusters appeared linked to common viral pathogens, based on a later analysis.

Comment on this clone: The antigen remains undetermined.

The PCR made use of 60 Vbeta and 13 Jbeta primers. Assay used: immunoSEQ multiplex PCR; TCRdb lists only in-frame clones, some missing. There are fewer than 250,000 clones in the sample; about 82% occur only once, and around 2.8% lies in the top ten. CDR1 MGHRA and CDR2 YSYEKL come from the germline V gene. The V gene end was trimmed by 0 bases and the J gene end by 1 base; junction bases not matched to a gene: 6. This CDR3 has 18 residues. This receptor was taken from a young man in good health and CMV-seronegative. This rearrangement joins TRBV4-1 to TRBJ1-6; 7 nucleotides agree with TRBD1. What was sequenced was PBMCs. CDR3 loop: CASSQDQGGASYNSPLHF. For the CDR3, the DNA is TGCGCCAGCAGCCAAGATCAAGGGGGCGCTTCCTATAATTCACCCCTCCACTTT.